This is a list of T cell receptor beta chains from one sample in a study of blood T cell repertoires in COVID-19. Clones were sequenced by immunoSEQ multiplex PCR, and TCRdb holds only the in-frame ones, with some missing. Of tens of thousands of clones listed, roughly 84% were seen once; the top ten hold approximately 14%. Input material: peripheral blood. The source of these receptors is a human donor in a cohort sampled during active COVID-19. Each CDR3 is given with its conserved first and last residue. Each record gives: clone size, V gene, J gene, D gene, CDR3 protein, CDR3 DNA. The D gene is left open where the match is weak. Only part of the rows carry a size: once, few, many, or a class if the clone is expanded.

>once|TRBV25-1|TRBJ1-2|NA
CASRSHRRGYTF
TGTGCCAGCAGATCCCACAGACGCGGCTACACCTTC
>NA|TRBV29-1|TRBJ1-4|NA
CSAIQTNEKLFF
TGCAGTGCGATCCAAACTAATGAAAAACTGTTTTTT
>NA|TRBV2|TRBJ2-3|NA
CASTPREFGTDTQYF
TGTGCCTCTACCCCGCGGGAATTTGGCACAGATACGCAGTATTTT
>NA|TRBV19|TRBJ2-7|NA
CASSISGAYEQYF
TGTGCCAGTAGTATAAGCGGAGCCTACGAGCAGTACTTC
>NA|TRBV18|TRBJ2-3|TRBD2
CASSPLARLAGGTDTQYF
TGTGCCAGCTCACCACTAGCACGACTAGCGGGGGGCACAGATACGCAGTATTTT
>few|TRBV20-1|TRBJ2-3|TRBD2
CSASVGGATVDTQYF
TGCAGTGCTAGTGTCGGGGGGGCCACCGTGGATACGCAGTATTTT
>medium-sized|TRBV7-9|TRBJ2-7|NA
CASSRLGDRSYEQYF
TGTGCCAGCAGCCGCTTAGGAGATCGTTCCTACGAGCAGTACTTC
>NA|TRBV2|TRBJ1-6|NA
CASSYQGSYNSPLHF
TGTGCCAGCAGTTACCAGGGGTCCTATAATTCACCCCTCCACTTT
>NA|TRBV18|TRBJ1-2|NA
CASSPDMGGGRKNTF
TGTGCCAGCTCACCAGATATGGGCGGGGGACGAAAGAACACCTTC
>NA|TRBV5-4|TRBJ2-5|NA
CASSLAVPGARETQYF
TGTGCCAGCAGCTTGGCCGTTCCAGGGGCCAGAGAGACCCAGTACTTC
>NA|TRBV7-7|TRBJ2-3|TRBD1
CASSLKTGGSDTQYF
TGTGCCAGCAGCCTGAAGACAGGGGGTAGTGATACGCAGTATTTT
>NA|TRBV5-4|TRBJ2-2|TRBD1
CASSRPGTGGRTGELFF
TGTGCCAGCAGCCGACCAGGGACAGGGGGGAGAACCGGGGAGCTGTTTTTT
>NA|TRBV19|TRBJ2-3|TRBD1
CGVRDRITDTQYF
TGTGGAGTCCGGGACAGGATAACAGATACGCAGTATTTT
>NA|TRBV11-2|TRBJ1-3|TRBD1
CASSPGLRDRGSGNTIYF
TGTGCCAGCAGCCCGGGCCTCCGGGACAGGGGGTCGGGAAACACCATATATTTT
>once|TRBV5-1|TRBJ2-3|NA
CASSLDRGNTQYF
TGCGCCAGCAGCTTGGATCGCGGAAATACGCAGTATTTT
>NA|TRBV7-2|TRBJ1-1|NA
CASSLTGPLNTEAFF
TGTGCCAGCAGCTTAACAGGACCCCTGAACACTGAAGCTTTCTTT
>NA|TRBV12-3/TRBV12-4|TRBJ2-1|NA
CASSLDRGEQFF
TGTGCCAGCAGTTTAGACCGGGGTGAGCAGTTCTTC
>NA|TRBV2|TRBJ1-1|NA
CASLGGGITEAFF
TGTGCCAGCTTAGGGGGGGGGATCACTGAAGCTTTCTTT
>NA|TRBV2|TRBJ1-1|TRBD1
CASSEEGGGRGEAFF
TGTGCCAGCAGTGAAGAAGGAGGGGGCAGAGGTGAAGCTTTCTTT